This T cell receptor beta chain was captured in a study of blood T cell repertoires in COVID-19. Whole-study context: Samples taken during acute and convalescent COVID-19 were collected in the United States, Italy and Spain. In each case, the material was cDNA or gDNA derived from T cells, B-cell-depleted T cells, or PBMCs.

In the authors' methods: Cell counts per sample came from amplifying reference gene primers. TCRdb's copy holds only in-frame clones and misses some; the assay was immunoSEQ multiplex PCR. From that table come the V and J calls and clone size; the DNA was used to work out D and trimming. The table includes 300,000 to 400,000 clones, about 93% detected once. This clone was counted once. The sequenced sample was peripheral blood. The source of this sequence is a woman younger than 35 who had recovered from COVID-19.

For the CDR3, the DNA is TGTGCCAGCTCACCACGGACTAGCGGTACCGCAGGACCCACCGATACGCAGTATTTT. It encodes CASSPRTSGTAGPTDTQYF. The V gene is TRBV18, the J gene TRBJ2-3, with TRBD2 identical over 10 bases. The V segment lost 1 base and the J segment 6 bases; nucleotides outside the gene matches: 16. This CDR3 spans 19 amino acids. The germline CDR1 and CDR2 sequences are KGHSH and LQKENI.